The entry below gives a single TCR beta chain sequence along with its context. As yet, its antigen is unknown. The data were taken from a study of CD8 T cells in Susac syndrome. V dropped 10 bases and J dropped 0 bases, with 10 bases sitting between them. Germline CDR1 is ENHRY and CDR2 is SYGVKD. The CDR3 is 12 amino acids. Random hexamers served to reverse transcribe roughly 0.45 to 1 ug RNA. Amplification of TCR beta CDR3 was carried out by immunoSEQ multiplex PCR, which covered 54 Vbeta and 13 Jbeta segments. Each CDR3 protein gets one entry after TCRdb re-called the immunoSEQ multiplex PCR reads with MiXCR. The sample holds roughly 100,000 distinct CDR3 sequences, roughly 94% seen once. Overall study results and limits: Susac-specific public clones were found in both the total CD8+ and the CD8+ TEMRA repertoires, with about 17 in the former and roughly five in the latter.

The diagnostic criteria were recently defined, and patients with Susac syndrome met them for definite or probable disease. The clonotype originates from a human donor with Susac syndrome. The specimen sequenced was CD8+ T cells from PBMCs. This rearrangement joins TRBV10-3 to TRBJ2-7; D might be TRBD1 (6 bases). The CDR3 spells CATQTGSYEQYF. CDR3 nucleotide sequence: TGTGCCACCCAGACAGGCTCCTACGAGCAGTACTTC.